The rows below give T cell receptor beta chains drawn from one sample of a study of blood T cell repertoires in COVID-19. TCRdb's copy holds only in-frame clones and misses some; the assay was immunoSEQ multiplex PCR. The table shows approximately 460,000 clones, with roughly 87% occurring only once. The sequencing input was peripheral blood. Receptors were obtained from a young man with COVID-19, enrolled during active disease. Each CDR3 is given with its conserved first and last residue.

j_call v_call cdr3_aa
TRBJ2-6 TRBV6-4 CASSDTMTGGSGANVLTF
TRBJ2-2 TRBV5-1 CASSLVSIGALSTGELFF
TRBJ2-1 TRBV3-1/TRBV3-2 CASSQDVGTTPFF
TRBJ2-2 TRBV6-5 CATSYSNRGELFF
TRBJ2-2 TRBV25-1 CASSPRQGVRGGELFF
TRBJ2-2 TRBV13 CASSPTRTSGIATGELFF
TRBJ2-2 TRBV5-1 CASSLAEGRLSGELFF
TRBJ1-1 TRBV25-1 CASSRQGWTEAFF
TRBJ2-1 TRBV19 CASSSNTGTSGREQFF
TRBJ2-5 TRBV12-3/TRBV12-4 CASTAGPQETQYF
TRBJ2-1 TRBV12-3/TRBV12-4 CASSSTQRIEQFF
TRBJ2-1 TRBV5-4 CASSLVKGDEQFF
TRBJ2-1 TRBV7-8 CASSLQFSGTGQNNEQFF
TRBJ2-1 TRBV5-4 CASSHGLARNEQFF
TRBJ2-1 TRBV27 CASSLLQGRSEQFF
TRBJ2-5 TRBV7-9 CASSLPGTGQTQYF
TRBJ2-2 TRBV6-9 CASIGGRTGELFF
TRBJ2-7 TRBV4-1 CASSQSRSGRVYEQYF
TRBJ2-3 TRBV5-1 CASSLQGGATDTQYF
TRBJ1-6 TRBV19 CASRARDRAFSSYNSPLHF
TRBJ2-2 TRBV29-1 CSVAGTSNTGELFF
TRBJ1-1 TRBV27 CASSPLTGLPYTEAFF
TRBJ1-2 TRBV13 CASSYQPGQGNGYTF
TRBJ2-7 TRBV6-5 CASSLTGTVYEQYF